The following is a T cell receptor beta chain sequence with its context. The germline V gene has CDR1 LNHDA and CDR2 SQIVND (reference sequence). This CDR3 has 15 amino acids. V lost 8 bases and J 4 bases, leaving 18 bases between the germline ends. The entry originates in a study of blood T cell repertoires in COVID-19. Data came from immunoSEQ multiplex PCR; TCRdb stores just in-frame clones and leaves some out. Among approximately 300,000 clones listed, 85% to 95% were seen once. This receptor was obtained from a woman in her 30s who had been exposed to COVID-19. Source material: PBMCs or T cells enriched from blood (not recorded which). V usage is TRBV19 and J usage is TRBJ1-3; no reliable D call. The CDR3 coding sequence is TGTGCCAGTTGGGATAACCACCTAGCGGGAAACACCATATATTTT. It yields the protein CASWDNHLAGNTIYF.